Below, 6 T cell receptor beta chains from the same sample are listed, as sequenced in a study of human T cells and chemical hapten exposure. MiXCR was run by TCRdb on the RACE reads, yielding one entry per CDR3 protein. This sample has about 43,000 distinct CDR3 sequences; approximately 3.4% occur once, and the top ten carry roughly 7.3%. Specified time point: patch test 2, 6 weeks after DPC sensitization. Treatment noted: therapeutic diphenylcyclopropenone sensitization with weekly scalp DPC. Sequenced material: whole blood, taken in connection with sensitization to the hapten diphenylcyclopropenone (DPC). The source is a man aged 35-49 years with alopecia areata. Some clones in this sample may be carry-over from other donors' samples.

This clonotype was recorded many times. The J gene is TRBJ1-4, the V gene TRBV6-6, with a tentative D call TRBD1 (5 bases). This CDR3 has 16 amino acids. V was clipped by 4 bases and J by 5 bases, with 17 bases between them. Germline V CDR1 and CDR2: MNHNY, SVGAGI (reference sequence). This CDR3 reads CASSLFRVGPNEKLFF. The DNA of the CDR3 is TGTGCCAGCAGTTTATTTCGGGTGGGACCGAATGAAAAACTGTTTTTT.

This clonotype was seen many times. The chain has TRBV7-9 and TRBJ2-2; D may match TRBD1 or TRBD2 (5 bases each). V was cut by 4 bases and J by 2 bases, with 23 bases left in between. Germline assignment: CDR1 SEHNR and CDR2 FQNEAQ (reference sequence). The CDR3 contains 19 residues. The CDR3 protein is CASSYPPGPRSVNTGELFF. The DNA of the CDR3 is TGTGCCAGCAGCTACCCGCCGGGGCCTCGATCGGTTAACACCGGGGAGCTGTTTTTT.

Concerning this clonotype itself: A much larger clone is a single base away; this may be a read error. The chain uses TRBV29-1 and TRBJ2-1; weak D call: TRBD1 (5 bases). Germline V lookup: CDR1 SQVTM, CDR2 ANQGSEA. The CDR3 is 14 amino acids. Trimming left V 3 bases short and J 5 bases short, with 14 bases between. The CDR3, as DNA: TGCAGCGTTGATACAGGTTCTTCCCACAATGAGCAGTTCTTC. Protein: CSVDTGSSHNEQFF.

This clonotype was observed many times. The chain joins TRBV28 to TRBJ2-6; TRBD1 matches at 8 bases. Germline values: CDR1 MDHEN, CDR2 SYDVKM. Trimming removed 4 bases from V and 0 bases from J; junction bases left unmatched: 5. The CDR3 length is 17 residues. CDR3 residues: CASSSDRVVSGANVLTF. Written as DNA, the CDR3 is TGTGCCAGCAGTTCGGACAGGGTTGTCTCTGGGGCCAACGTCCTGACTTTC.

This clonotype was counted ten times or more. The chain uses TRBV10-3 and TRBJ2-3; no clear D. The CDR3 length is 11 residues. Trimming took off 2 bases at V and 5 bases at J, with 2 bases between the two ends. CDR1 is ENHRY and CDR2 is SYGVKD in the germline V gene. CDR3 nucleotides: TGTGCCATCAGTGAGAAAGATACGCAGTATTTT. Protein sequence: CAISEKDTQYF.

This clonotype occurred many times. The V and J genes are TRBV29-1 and TRBJ2-7; 12 bases fit TRBD2. The CDR3 covers 14 residues. Looked up from germline, CDR1 is SQVTM and CDR2 is ANQGSEA. After removal of 3 bases from V and 1 base from J, the junction contained 1 base not matched to a gene. CDR3 sequence: CSVETSGRSYEQYF. CDR3 bases: TGCAGCGTTGAGACTAGCGGGAGATCCTACGAGCAGTACTTC.